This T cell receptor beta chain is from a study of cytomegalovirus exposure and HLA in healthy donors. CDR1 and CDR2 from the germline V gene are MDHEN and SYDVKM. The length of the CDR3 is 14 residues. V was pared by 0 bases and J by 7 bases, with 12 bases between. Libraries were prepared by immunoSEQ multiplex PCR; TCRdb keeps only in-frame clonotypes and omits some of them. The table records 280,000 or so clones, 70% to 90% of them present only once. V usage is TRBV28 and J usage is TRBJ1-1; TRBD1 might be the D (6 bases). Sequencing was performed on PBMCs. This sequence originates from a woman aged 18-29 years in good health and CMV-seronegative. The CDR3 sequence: CASSLWGAQDEAFF. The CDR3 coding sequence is TGTGCCAGCAGTTTATGGGGGGCCCAAGATGAAGCTTTCTTT.